The rows below give T cell receptor beta chains drawn from one sample of a study of T cell responses to AZD1222 COVID-19 vaccine. This table comes from immunoSEQ multiplex PCR, and its TCRdb copy is limited to in-frame clones, with some not included. The table has more than 95,000 clones, 80% to 90% seen once. The sequencing here drew on peripheral blood, taken on day 0 of AZD1222 vaccination. The receptors here all came from an adult in good health. CDR3s include the opening cysteine and the closing phenylalanine or tryptophan. Each record gives: V gene, J gene, D gene, CDR3 protein, CDR3 DNA. A D gene is named only where the DNA matches it firmly.

v_call: TRBV19
j_call: TRBJ2-7
d_call: NA
cdr3_aa: CASRFKQGLYEQYF
cdr3_nt: TGTGCCAGTAGGTTCAAGCAGGGGCTCTACGAGCAGTACTTC

v_call: TRBV23-1
j_call: TRBJ2-3
d_call: TRBD2
cdr3_aa: CASTNRPGRGTDTQYF
cdr3_nt: TGCGCCAGCACCAACAGGCCAGGGAGGGGCACAGATACGCAGTATTTT

v_call: TRBV4-3
j_call: TRBJ2-7
d_call: TRBD2
cdr3_aa: CASSQGTSAQTYEQYF
cdr3_nt: TGCGCCAGCAGCCAGGGAACTAGCGCTCAGACCTACGAGCAGTACTTC

v_call: TRBV28
j_call: TRBJ1-5
d_call: TRBD1
cdr3_aa: CASSPGQGAVRPQHF
cdr3_nt: TGTGCCAGCAGTCCGGGACAGGGGGCGGTGAGGCCCCAGCATTTT

v_call: TRBV4-2
j_call: TRBJ1-5
d_call: NA
cdr3_aa: CASSHLQGSGNQPQHF
cdr3_nt: TGTGCCAGCAGCCACCTACAAGGATCAGGCAATCAGCCCCAGCATTTT

v_call: TRBV2
j_call: TRBJ2-2
d_call: TRBD1
cdr3_aa: CASNRRGLNTGELFF
cdr3_nt: TGTGCCAGCAATCGAAGGGGGCTCAACACCGGGGAGCTGTTTTTT

v_call: TRBV30
j_call: TRBJ2-7
d_call: NA
cdr3_aa: CAWSLGSYEQYF
cdr3_nt: TGTGCCTGGAGTCTCGGAAGCTACGAGCAGTACTTC

v_call: TRBV15
j_call: TRBJ2-3
d_call: NA
cdr3_aa: CATSRGGGGVTDTQYF
cdr3_nt: TGTGCCACCAGCAGAGGTGGGGGCGGGGTGACAGATACGCAGTATTTT

v_call: TRBV7-9
j_call: TRBJ1-4
d_call: NA
cdr3_aa: CASSSDRTFNEKLFF
cdr3_nt: TGTGCCAGCAGCTCCGACAGGACTTTTAATGAAAAACTGTTTTTT

v_call: TRBV28
j_call: TRBJ1-1
d_call: NA
cdr3_aa: CASSFRVNTEAFF
cdr3_nt: TGTGCCAGCAGTTTTAGAGTGAACACTGAAGCTTTCTTT

v_call: TRBV18
j_call: TRBJ1-5
d_call: NA
cdr3_aa: CASSPLDNQPQHF
cdr3_nt: TGTGCCAGCTCACCTTTAGACAATCAGCCCCAGCATTTT

v_call: TRBV19
j_call: TRBJ1-2
d_call: TRBD1
cdr3_aa: CASSDRGPYGYTF
cdr3_nt: TGTGCCAGCTCTGACAGGGGACCCTATGGCTACACCTTC

v_call: TRBV28
j_call: TRBJ2-1
d_call: NA
cdr3_aa: CASRSEGREQFF
cdr3_nt: TGTGCCAGCAGATCCGAGGGTCGGGAGCAGTTCTTC

v_call: TRBV28
j_call: TRBJ2-2
d_call: NA
cdr3_aa: CASSFTGELFF
cdr3_nt: TGTGCCAGCAGTTTTACGGGGGAGCTGTTTTTT

v_call: TRBV6-5
j_call: TRBJ1-4
d_call: NA
cdr3_aa: CASSYRGAPEKLFF
cdr3_nt: TGTGCCAGCAGTTACAGGGGGGCACCGGAAAAACTGTTTTTT

v_call: TRBV25-1
j_call: TRBJ2-1
d_call: TRBD1
cdr3_aa: CASSLSGQGNEQFF
cdr3_nt: TGTGCCAGCAGCCTCTCGGGACAGGGGAATGAGCAGTTCTTC

v_call: TRBV5-4
j_call: TRBJ2-7
d_call: NA
cdr3_aa: CASSLGGGRGSYEQYF
cdr3_nt: TGTGCCAGCAGCTTGGGTGGGGGGCGCGGGTCCTACGAGCAGTACTTC

v_call: TRBV11-3
j_call: TRBJ2-1
d_call: TRBD2
cdr3_aa: CASSLGTSSHEQFF
cdr3_nt: TGTGCCAGCAGCTTAGGGACTAGCAGCCATGAGCAGTTCTTC

v_call: TRBV4-3
j_call: TRBJ2-4
d_call: NA
cdr3_aa: CASSQEGAKNIQYF
cdr3_nt: TGCGCCAGCAGCCAAGAGGGGGCCAAAAACATTCAGTACTTC

v_call: TRBV21-1
j_call: TRBJ2-3
d_call: NA
cdr3_aa: CASSKASDDIPTDTQYF
cdr3_nt: TGTGCCAGCAGCAAAGCATCGGATGACATTCCCACAGATACGCAGTATTTT

v_call: TRBV19
j_call: TRBJ1-5
d_call: TRBD1
cdr3_aa: CASTSRGTGDNQPQHF
cdr3_nt: TGTGCCAGTACCTCCAGAGGGACAGGGGATAATCAGCCCCAGCATTTT

v_call: TRBV5-8
j_call: TRBJ2-2
d_call: NA
cdr3_aa: CASSFRRSGPGELFF
cdr3_nt: TGTGCCAGCAGCTTTCGAAGGTCGGGTCCCGGGGAGCTGTTTTTT

v_call: TRBV9
j_call: TRBJ1-2
d_call: NA
cdr3_aa: CASSVEGGRPNYGYTF
cdr3_nt: TGTGCCAGCAGCGTCGAGGGGGGAAGGCCCAACTATGGCTACACCTTC

v_call: TRBV6-5
j_call: TRBJ1-1
d_call: TRBD1
cdr3_aa: CASSYGGQSREAFF
cdr3_nt: TGTGCCAGCAGTTACGGGGGACAGTCCCGTGAAGCTTTCTTT

v_call: TRBV5-6
j_call: TRBJ2-2
d_call: TRBD1
cdr3_aa: CASSWGTGAGELFF
cdr3_nt: TGTGCCAGCAGCTGGGGGACAGGGGCCGGGGAGCTGTTTTTT

v_call: TRBV30
j_call: TRBJ1-1
d_call: NA
cdr3_aa: CAWSRRTEAFF
cdr3_nt: TGTGCCTGGAGTCGGCGCACTGAAGCTTTCTTT

v_call: TRBV6-5
j_call: TRBJ1-2
d_call: NA
cdr3_aa: CASSYSSTILNYGYTF
cdr3_nt: TGTGCCAGCAGTTACTCGAGTACTATACTTAACTATGGCTACACCTTC

v_call: TRBV28
j_call: TRBJ2-5
d_call: TRBD2
cdr3_aa: CASGRGGRQETQYF
cdr3_nt: TGTGCCAGCGGTCGGGGCGGGAGACAAGAGACCCAGTACTTC

v_call: TRBV6-5
j_call: TRBJ1-2
d_call: NA
cdr3_aa: CASSRGMGAGNGYTF
cdr3_nt: TGTGCCAGCAGTCGGGGTATGGGCGCCGGTAATGGCTACACCTTC

v_call: TRBV3-1/TRBV3-2
j_call: TRBJ2-2
d_call: TRBD2
cdr3_aa: CASSQGTSGSAWELFF
cdr3_nt: TGTGCCAGCAGCCAAGGAACTAGCGGGAGTGCGTGGGAGCTGTTTTTT